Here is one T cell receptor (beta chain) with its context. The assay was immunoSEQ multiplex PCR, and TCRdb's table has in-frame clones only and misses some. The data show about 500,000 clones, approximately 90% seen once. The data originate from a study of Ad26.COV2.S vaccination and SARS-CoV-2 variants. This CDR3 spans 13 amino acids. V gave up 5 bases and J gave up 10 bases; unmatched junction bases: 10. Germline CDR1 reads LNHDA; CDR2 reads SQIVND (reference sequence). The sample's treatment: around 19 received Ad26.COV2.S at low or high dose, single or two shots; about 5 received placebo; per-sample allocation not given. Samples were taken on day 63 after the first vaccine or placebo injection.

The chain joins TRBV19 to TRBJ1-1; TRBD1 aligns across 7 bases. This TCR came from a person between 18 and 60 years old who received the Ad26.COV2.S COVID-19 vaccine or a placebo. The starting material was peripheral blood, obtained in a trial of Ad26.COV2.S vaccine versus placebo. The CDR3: CASSPTPQGSAFF. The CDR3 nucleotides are TGTGCCAGTAGTCCAACCCCACAGGGGTCAGCTTTCTTT.